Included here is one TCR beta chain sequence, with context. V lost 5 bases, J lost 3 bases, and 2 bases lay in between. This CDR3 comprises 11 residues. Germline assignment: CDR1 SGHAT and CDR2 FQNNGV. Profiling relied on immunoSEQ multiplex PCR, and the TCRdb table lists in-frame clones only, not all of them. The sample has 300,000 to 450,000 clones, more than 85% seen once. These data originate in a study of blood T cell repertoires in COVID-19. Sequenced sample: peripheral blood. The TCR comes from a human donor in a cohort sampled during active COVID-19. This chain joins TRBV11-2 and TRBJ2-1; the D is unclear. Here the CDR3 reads CASSRYNEQFF. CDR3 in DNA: TGTGCCAGCAGCCGCTACAATGAGCAGTTCTTC.